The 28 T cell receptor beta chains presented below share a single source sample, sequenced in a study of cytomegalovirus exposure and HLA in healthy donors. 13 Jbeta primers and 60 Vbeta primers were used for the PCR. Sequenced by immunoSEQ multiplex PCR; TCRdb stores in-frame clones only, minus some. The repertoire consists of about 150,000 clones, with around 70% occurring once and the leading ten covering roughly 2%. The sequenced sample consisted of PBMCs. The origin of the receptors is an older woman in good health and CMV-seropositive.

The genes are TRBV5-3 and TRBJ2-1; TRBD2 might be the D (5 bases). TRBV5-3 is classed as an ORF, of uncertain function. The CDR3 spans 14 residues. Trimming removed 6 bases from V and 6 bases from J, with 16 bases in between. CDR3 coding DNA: TGTGCCAGAACCCCGCCCGCGCGGGTCAATGAGCAGTTCTTC. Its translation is CARTPPARVNEQFF.

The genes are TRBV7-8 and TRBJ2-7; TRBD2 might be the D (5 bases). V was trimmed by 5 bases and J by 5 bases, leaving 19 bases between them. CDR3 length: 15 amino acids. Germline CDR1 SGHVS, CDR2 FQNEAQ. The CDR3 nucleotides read TGTGCCAGCAGCACAGACCGCGGGCCTCGCCACGAGCAGTACTTC. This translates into CASSTDRGPRHEQYF.

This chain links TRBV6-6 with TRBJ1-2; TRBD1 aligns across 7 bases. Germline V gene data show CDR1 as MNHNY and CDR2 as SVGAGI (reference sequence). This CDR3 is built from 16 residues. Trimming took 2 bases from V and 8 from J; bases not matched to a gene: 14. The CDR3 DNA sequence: TGTGCCAGCAGTTACCCTATCGGGACAGTTGATGAGGGCTACACCTTC. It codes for CASSYPIGTVDEGYTF.

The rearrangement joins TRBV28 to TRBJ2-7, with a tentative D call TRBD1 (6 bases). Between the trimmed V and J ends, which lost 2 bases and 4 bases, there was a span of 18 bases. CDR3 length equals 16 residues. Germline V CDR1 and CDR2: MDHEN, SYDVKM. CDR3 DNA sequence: TGTGCCAGCAGTTTAATAGGGTCCGGGACACCATACGAGCAGTACTTC. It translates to CASSLIGSGTPYEQYF. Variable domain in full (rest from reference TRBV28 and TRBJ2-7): DVKVTQSSRYLVKRTGEKVFLECVQDMDHENMFWYRQDPGLGLRLIYFSYDVKMKEKGDIPEGYSVSREKKERFSLILESASTNQTSMYLCASSLIGSGTPYEQYFGPGTRLTVT.

As DNA, the CDR3 is TGTGCCAGCAGTTACTCGAGGGGAGGGAGTTATGAAAAACTGTTTTTT. Translation gives CASSYSRGGSYEKLFF. V gene TRBV6-5 combines with J gene TRBJ1-4, with a weak D call TRBD1 (5 bases). CDR3 size: 16 residues. The V end lost 0 bases, the J end lost 6 bases, and 14 bases lay between the germline ends. Germline loops: CDR1 MNHEY, CDR2 SVGAGI.

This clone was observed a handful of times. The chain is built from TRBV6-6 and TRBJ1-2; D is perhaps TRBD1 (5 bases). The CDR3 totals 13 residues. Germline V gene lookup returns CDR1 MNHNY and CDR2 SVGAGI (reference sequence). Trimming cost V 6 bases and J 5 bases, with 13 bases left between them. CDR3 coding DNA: TGTGCCAGCAGCAACTGGGGGGGATATGGCTACACCTTC. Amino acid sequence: CASSNWGGYGYTF.

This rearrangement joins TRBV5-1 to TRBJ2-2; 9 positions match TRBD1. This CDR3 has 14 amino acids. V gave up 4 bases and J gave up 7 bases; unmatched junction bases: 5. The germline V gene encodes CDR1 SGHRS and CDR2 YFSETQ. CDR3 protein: CASSETGGSGELFF. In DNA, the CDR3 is TGCGCCAGCAGCGAAACAGGGGGCAGCGGGGAGCTGTTTTTT.

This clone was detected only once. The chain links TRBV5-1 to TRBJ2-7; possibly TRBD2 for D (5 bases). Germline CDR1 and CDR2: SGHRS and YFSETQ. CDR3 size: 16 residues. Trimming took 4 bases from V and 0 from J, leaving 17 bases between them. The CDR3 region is CASSPRGGRFSYEQYF. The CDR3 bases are TGCGCCAGCAGCCCGAGAGGTGGGAGATTCTCCTACGAGCAGTACTTC.

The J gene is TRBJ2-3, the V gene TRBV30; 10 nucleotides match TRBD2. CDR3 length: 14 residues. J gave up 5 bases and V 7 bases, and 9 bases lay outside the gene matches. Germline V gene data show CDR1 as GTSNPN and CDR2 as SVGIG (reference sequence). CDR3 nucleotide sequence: TGTGCCTTCCGGACTAGCGGCTTAGGAGATACGCAGTATTTT. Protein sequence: CAFRTSGLGDTQYF.

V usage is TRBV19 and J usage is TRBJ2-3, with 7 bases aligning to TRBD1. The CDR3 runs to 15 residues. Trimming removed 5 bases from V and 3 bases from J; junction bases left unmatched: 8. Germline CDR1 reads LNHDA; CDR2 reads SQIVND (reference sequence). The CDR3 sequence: CASSGETGDTDTQYF. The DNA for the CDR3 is TGTGCCAGTAGTGGTGAAACAGGGGATACAGATACGCAGTATTTT.

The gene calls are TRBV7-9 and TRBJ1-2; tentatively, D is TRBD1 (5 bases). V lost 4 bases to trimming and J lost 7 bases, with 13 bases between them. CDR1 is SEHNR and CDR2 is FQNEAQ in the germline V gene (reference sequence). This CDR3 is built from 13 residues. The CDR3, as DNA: TGTGCCAGCAGCTCGACAGCTCGTCTTGGCTACACCTTC. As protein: CASSSTARLGYTF.

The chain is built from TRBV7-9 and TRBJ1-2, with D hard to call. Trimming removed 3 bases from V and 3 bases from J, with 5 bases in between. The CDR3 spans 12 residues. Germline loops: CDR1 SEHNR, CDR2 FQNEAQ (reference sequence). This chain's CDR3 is CASSFGDYGYTF. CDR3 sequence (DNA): TGTGCCAGCAGCTTCGGGGACTATGGCTACACCTTC.

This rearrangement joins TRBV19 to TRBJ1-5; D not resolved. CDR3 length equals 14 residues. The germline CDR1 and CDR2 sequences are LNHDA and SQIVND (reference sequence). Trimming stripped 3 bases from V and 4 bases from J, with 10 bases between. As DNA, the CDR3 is TGTGCCAGTAGTATCGGGAACGCGAATCAGCCCCAGCATTTT. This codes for CASSIGNANQPQHF. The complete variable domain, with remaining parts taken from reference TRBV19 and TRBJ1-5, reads DGGITQSPKYLFRKEGQNVTLSCEQNLNHDAMYWYRQDPGQGLRLIYYSQIVNDFQKGDIAEGYSVSREKKESFPLTVTSAQKNPTAFYLCASSIGNANQPQHFGDGTRLSIL.

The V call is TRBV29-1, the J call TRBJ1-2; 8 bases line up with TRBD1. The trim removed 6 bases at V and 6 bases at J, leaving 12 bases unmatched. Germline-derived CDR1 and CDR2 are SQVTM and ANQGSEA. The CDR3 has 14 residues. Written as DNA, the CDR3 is TGCAGCGTGACCTCAGGGGGCAAGTGGGATGGCTACACCTTC. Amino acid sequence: CSVTSGGKWDGYTF.

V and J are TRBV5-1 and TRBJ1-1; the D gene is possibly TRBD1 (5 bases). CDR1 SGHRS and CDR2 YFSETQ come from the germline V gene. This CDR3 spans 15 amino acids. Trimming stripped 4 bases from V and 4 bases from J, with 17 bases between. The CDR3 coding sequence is TGCGCCAGCAGCGTAGTTTCCAGGGAGGGCACTGAAGCTTTCTTT. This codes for CASSVVSREGTEAFF.

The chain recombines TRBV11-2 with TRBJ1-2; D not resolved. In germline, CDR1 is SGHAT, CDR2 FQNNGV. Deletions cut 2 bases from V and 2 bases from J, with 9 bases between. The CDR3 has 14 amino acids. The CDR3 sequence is CASSLQAGNYGYTF. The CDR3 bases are TGTGCCAGCAGCTTACAGGCGGGCAACTATGGCTACACCTTC.

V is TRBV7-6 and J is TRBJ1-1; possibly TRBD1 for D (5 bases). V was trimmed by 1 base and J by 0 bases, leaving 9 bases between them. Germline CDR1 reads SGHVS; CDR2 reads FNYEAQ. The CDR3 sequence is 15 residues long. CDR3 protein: CASSLGGGVNTEAFF. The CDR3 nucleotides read TGTGCCAGCAGCTTAGGTGGGGGGGTGAACACTGAAGCTTTCTTT.

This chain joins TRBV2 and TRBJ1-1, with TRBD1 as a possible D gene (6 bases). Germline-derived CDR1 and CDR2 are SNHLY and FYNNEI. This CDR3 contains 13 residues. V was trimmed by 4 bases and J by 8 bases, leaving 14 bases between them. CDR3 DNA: TGTGCCAGCAGTGCGACACAGGGTTACGAAGCTTTCTTT. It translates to CASSATQGYEAFF. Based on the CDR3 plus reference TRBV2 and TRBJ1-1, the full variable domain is EPEVTQTPSHQVTQMGQEVILRCVPISNHLYFYWYRQILGQKVEFLVSFYNNEISEKSEIFDDQFSVERPDGSNFTLKIRSTKLEDSAMYFCASSATQGYEAFFGQGTRLTVV.

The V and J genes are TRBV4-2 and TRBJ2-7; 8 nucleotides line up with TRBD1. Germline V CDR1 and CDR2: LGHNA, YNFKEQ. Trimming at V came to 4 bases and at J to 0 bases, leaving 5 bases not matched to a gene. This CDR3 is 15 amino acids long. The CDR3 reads CASSPRGQASYEQYF. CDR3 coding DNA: TGTGCCAGCAGCCCAAGGGGACAGGCCTCCTACGAGCAGTACTTC.

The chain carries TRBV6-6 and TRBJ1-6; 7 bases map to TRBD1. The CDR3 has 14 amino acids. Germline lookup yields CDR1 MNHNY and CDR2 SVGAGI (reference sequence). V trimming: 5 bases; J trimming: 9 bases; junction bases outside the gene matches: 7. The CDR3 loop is CASSPDRVISPLHF. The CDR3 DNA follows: TGTGCCAGCAGTCCCGACAGGGTAATTTCACCCCTCCACTTT.

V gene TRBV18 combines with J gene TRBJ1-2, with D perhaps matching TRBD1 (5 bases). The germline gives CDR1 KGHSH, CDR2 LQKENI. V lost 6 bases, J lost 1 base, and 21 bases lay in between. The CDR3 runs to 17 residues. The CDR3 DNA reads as TGTGCCAGCTCGATCCCTTCGCCAGGGCCCCTTAACTATGGCTACACCTTC. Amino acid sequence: CASSIPSPGPLNYGYTF.

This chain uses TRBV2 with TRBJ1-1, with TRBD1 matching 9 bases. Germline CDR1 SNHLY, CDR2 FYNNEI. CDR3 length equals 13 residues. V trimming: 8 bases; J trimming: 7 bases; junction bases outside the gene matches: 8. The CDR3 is CASCRDRANEAFF. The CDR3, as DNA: TGTGCCAGCTGTAGGGACAGGGCGAATGAAGCTTTCTTT.

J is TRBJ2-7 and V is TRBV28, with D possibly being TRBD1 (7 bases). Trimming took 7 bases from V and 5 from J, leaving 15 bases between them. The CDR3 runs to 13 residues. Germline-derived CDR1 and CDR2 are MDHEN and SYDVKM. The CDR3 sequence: CASTRQGGDEQYF. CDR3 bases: TGTGCCAGCACCCGACAGGGAGGCGACGAGCAGTACTTC.

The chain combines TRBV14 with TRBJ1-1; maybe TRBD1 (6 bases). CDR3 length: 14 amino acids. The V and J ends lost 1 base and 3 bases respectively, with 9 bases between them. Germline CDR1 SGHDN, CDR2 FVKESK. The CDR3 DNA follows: TGTGCCAGCAGCCAAGGAGGACAGCACACTGAAGCTTTCTTT. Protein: CASSQGGQHTEAFF.

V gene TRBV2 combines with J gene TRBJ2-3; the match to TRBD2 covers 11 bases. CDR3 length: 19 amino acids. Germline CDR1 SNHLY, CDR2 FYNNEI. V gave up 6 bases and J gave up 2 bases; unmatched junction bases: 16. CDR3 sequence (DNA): TGTGCCAGCAGCCCCACTAGCGGGAGACTCTCAAAACCCACAGATACGCAGTATTTT. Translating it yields CASSPTSGRLSKPTDTQYF.

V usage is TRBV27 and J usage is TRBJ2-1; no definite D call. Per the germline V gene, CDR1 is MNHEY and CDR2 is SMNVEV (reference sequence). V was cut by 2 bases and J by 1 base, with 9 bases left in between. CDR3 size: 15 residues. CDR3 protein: CASSLGRKSYNEQFF. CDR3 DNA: TGTGCCAGCAGTTTAGGTAGAAAGTCCTACAATGAGCAGTTCTTC.

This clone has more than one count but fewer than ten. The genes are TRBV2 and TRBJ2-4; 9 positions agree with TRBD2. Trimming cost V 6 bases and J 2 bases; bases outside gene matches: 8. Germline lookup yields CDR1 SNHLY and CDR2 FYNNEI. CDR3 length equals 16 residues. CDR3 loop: CASSPGLAGTKNIQYF. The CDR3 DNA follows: TGTGCCAGCAGCCCGGGGCTAGCGGGAACCAAAAACATTCAGTACTTC.

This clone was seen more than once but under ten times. The CDR3 coding sequence is TGTGCCAGCAGCTTCTTTCAGGGTGGCTACACCTTC. Its translation: CASSFFQGGYTF. The chain combines TRBV7-9 with TRBJ1-2; a possible D gene is TRBD1 (5 bases). V lost 3 bases to trimming and J lost 7 bases, with 9 bases between them. The CDR3 has 12 residues. Looked up from germline, CDR1 is SEHNR and CDR2 is FQNEAQ (reference sequence).